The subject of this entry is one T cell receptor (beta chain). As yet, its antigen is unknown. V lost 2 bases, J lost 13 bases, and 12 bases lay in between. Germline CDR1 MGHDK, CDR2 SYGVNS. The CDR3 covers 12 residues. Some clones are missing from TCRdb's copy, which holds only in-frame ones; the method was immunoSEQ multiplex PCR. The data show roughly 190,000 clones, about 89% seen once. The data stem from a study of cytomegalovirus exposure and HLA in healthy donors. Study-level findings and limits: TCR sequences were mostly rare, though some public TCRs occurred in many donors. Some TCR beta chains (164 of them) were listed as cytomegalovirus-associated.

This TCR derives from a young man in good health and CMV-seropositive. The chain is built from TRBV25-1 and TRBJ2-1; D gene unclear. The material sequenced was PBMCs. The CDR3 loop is CASSEGLVFQFF. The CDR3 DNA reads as TGTGCCAGCAGTGAAGGTTTGGTCTTCCAGTTCTTC.